This record covers a single TCR beta chain. This sample was taken from a study of early T cells in non-severe SARS-CoV-2 infection. Germline values: CDR1 MNHEY, CDR2 SMNVEV (reference sequence). V was shortened by 6 bases and J by 5 bases, with 23 bases between the two germline ends. This CDR3 comprises 16 residues. TCRdb reprocessed the 5' RACE reads with MiXCR, giving one entry per CDR3 protein. Among about 64,000 distinct CDR3 sequences, around 20% were seen once, and the ten largest hold about 8.4%. V usage is TRBV27 and J usage is TRBJ2-7, with D uncertain. The specimen was whole blood, collected at baseline. The sequence derives from an adult who was a healthcare worker with PCR-confirmed SARS-CoV-2 infection or an uninfected control (not recorded which). This CDR3 reads CASSPLTRNGHDEQYF. The CDR3 nucleotides read TGTGCCAGCAGCCCCCTTACTCGTAACGGCCACGACGAGCAGTACTTC.